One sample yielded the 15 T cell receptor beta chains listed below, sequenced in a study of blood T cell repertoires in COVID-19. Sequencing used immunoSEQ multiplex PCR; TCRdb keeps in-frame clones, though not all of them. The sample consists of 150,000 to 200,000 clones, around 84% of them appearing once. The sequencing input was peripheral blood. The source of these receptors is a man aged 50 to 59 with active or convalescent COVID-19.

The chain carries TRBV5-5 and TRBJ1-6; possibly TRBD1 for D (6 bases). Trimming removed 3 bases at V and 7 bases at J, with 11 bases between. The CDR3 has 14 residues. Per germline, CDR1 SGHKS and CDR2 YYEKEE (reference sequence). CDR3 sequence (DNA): TGTGCCAGCAGCTGGGAGGGGGTGAATTCACCCCTCCACTTT. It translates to CASSWEGVNSPLHF.

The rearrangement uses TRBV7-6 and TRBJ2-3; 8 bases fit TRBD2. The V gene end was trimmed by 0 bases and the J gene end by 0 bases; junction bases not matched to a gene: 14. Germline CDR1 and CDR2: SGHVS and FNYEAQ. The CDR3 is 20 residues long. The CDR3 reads CASSLAKGATSGLSTDTQYF. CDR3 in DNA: TGTGCCAGCAGCTTAGCTAAGGGAGCCACTAGCGGTCTAAGCACAGATACGCAGTATTTT.

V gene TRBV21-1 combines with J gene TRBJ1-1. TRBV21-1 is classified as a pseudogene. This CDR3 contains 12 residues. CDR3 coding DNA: TGTGCCAGCAGAGCCGGGCGGGAAGGAGCTTTCTTT. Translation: CASRAGREGAFF.

The CDR3 DNA reads as TGTGCCAGTAGTAATACTTGGGGCCCCAACTCCTACGAGCAGTACTTC. This translates into CASSNTWGPNSYEQYF. The chain uses TRBV19 and TRBJ2-7; perhaps TRBD1 as D (5 bases). Germline V gives CDR1 LNHDA, CDR2 SQIVND (reference sequence). This CDR3 comprises 16 residues. V was clipped by 4 bases and J by 0 bases, with 16 bases between them.

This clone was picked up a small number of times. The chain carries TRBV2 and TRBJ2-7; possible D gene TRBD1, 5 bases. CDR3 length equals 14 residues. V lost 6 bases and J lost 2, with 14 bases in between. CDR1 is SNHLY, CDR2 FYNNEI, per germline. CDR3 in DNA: TGTGCCAGCAGGTTTGAGACAGTTACCTACGAGCAGTACTTC. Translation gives CASRFETVTYEQYF. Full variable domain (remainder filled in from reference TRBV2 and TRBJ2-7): EPEVTQTPSHQVTQMGQEVILRCVPISNHLYFYWYRQILGQKVEFLVSFYNNEISEKSEIFDDQFSVERPDGSNFTLKIRSTKLEDSAMYFCASRFETVTYEQYFGPGTRLTVT.

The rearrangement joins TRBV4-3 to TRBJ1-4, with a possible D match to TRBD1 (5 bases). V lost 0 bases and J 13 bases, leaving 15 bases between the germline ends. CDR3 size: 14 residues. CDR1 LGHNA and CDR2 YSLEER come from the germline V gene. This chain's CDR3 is CASSQDMGGTGLFF. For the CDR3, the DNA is TGCGCCAGCAGCCAAGATATGGGAGGGACCGGACTGTTTTTT.

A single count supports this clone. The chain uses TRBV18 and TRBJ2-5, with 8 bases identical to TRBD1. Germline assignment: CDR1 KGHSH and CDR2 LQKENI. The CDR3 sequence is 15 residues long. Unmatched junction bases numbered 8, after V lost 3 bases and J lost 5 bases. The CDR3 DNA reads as TGTGCCAGCTCACCTCAGGGGGCCCCAGGGGAGACCCAGTACTTC. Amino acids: CASSPQGAPGETQYF. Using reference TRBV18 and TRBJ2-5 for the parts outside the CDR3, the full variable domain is NAGVMQNPRHLVRRRGQEARLRCSPMKGHSHVYWYRQLPEEGLKFMVYLQKENIIDESGMPKERFSAEFPKEGPSILRIQQVVRGDSAAYFCASSPQGAPGETQYFGPGTRLLVL.

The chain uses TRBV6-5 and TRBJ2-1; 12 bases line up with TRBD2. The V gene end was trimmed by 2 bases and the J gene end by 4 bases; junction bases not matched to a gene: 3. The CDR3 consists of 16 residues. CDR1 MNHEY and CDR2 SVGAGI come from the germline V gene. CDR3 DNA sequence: TGTGCCAGCAGTTACGGTCTAGCGGGGGGGTACAATGAGCAGTTCTTC. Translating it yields CASSYGLAGGYNEQFF.

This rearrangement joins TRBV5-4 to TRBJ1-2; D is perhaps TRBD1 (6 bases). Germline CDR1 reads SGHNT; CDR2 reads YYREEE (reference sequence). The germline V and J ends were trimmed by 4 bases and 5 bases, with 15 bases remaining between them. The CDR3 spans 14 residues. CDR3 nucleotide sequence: TGTGCCAGCAGCGTACAGGGTGAGGAATATGGCTACACCTTC. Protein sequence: CASSVQGEEYGYTF.

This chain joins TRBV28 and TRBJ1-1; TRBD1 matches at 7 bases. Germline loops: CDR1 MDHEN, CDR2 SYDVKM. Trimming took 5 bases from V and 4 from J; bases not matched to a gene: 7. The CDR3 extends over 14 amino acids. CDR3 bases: TGTGCCAGCAGTCCCGCAGGGGGGACCACTGAAGCTTTCTTT. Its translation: CASSPAGGTTEAFF.

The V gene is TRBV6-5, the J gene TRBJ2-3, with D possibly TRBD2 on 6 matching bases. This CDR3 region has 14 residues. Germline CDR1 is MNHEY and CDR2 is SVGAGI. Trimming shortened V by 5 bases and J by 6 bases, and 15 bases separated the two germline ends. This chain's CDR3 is CASSNGDFGDTQYF. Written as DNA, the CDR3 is TGTGCCAGCAGTAATGGGGACTTTGGGGATACGCAGTATTTT.

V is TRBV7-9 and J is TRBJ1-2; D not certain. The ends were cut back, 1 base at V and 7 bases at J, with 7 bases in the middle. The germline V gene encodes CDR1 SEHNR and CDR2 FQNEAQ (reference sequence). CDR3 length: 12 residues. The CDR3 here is CASSLDLFGYTF. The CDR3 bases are TGTGCCAGCAGCTTAGATCTATTTGGCTACACCTTC.

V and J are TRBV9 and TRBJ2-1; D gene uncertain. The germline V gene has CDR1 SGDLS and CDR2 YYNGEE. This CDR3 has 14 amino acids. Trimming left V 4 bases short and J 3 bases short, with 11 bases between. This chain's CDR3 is CASSHPPLYNEQFF. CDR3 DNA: TGTGCCAGCAGCCACCCCCCACTCTACAATGAGCAGTTCTTC.

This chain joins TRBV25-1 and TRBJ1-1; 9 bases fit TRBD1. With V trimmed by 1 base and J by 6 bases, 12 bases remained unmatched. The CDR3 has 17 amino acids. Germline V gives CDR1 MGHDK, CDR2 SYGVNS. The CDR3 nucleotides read TGTGCCAGCAGTGAATCAACCGGGACAGGGTCGTACGCTGAAGCTTTCTTT. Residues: CASSESTGTGSYAEAFF.

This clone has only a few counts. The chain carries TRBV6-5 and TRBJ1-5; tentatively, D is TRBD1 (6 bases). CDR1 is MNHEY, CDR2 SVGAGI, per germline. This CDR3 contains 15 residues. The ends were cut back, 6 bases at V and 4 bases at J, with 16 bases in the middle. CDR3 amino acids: CASRITQGHNQPQHF. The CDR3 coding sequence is TGTGCCAGCAGGATCACACAGGGCCATAATCAGCCCCAGCATTTT.